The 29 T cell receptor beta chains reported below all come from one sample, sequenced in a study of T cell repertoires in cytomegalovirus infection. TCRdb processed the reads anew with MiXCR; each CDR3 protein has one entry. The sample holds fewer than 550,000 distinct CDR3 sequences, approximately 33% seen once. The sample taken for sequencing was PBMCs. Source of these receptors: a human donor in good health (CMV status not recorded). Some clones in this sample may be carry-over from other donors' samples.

The CDR3: CASSTQGSYSNQPQHF. The CDR3 DNA reads as TGTGCCAGCAGCACCCAGGGTTCTTATAGCAATCAGCCCCAGCATTTT. The genes are TRBV7-8 and TRBJ1-5; TRBD1 might be the D (5 bases). CDR3 size: 16 residues. Germline-derived CDR1 and CDR2 are SGHVS and FQNEAQ. V lost 5 bases and J 0 bases, leaving 14 bases between the germline ends.

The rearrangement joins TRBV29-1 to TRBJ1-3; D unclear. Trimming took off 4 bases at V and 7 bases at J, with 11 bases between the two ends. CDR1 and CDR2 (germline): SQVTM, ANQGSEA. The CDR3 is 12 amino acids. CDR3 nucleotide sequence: TGCAGCGTTGGGGTCGGTCCGAACACCATATATTTT. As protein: CSVGVGPNTIYF. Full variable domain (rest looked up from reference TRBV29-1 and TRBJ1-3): SAVISQKPSRDICQRGTSLTIQCQVDSQVTMMFWYRQQPGQSLTLIATANQGSEATYESGFVIDKFPISRPNLTFSTLTVSNMSPEDSSIYLCSVGVGPNTIYFGEGSWLTVV.

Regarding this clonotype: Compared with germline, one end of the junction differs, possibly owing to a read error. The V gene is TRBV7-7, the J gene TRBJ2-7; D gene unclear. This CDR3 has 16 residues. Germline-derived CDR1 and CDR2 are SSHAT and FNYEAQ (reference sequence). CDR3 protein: CASSLIPGAQVGEQYF. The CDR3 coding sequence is TGTGCTAGCAGCCTGATACCGGGCGCTCAAGTCGGCGAGCAGTACTTC.

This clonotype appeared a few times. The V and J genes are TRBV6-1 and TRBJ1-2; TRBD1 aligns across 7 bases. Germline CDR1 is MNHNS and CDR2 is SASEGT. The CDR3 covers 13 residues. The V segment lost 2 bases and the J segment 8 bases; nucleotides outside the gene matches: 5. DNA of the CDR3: TGTGCCAGCAGTGAAACAGGGGATGGAGGCTACACCTTC. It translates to CASSETGDGGYTF.

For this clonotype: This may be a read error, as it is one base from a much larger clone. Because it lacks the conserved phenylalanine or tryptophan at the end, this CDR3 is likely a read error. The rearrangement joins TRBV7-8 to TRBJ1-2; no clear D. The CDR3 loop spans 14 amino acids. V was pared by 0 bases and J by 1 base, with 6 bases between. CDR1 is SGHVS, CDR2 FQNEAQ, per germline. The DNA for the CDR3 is TGTGCCAGCAGCTTAGCGCAAATTAACTATGGCTACACCTTA. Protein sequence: CASSLAQINYGYTL.

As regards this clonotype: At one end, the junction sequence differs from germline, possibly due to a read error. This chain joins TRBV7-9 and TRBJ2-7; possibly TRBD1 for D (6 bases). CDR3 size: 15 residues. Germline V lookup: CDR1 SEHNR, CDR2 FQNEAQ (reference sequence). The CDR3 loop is CDSTPGHGGSYEQYF. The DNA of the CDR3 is TGTGACAGCACACCGGGACATGGAGGCTCCTACGAGCAGTACTTC.

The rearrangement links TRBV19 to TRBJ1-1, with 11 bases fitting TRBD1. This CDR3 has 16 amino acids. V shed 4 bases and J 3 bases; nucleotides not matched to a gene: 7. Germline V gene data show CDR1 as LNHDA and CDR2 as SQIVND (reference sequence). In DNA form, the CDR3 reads TGTGCCAGTAGTAAGGACAGGGGGCGCCGGGACACTGAAGCTTTCTTT. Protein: CASSKDRGRRDTEAFF.

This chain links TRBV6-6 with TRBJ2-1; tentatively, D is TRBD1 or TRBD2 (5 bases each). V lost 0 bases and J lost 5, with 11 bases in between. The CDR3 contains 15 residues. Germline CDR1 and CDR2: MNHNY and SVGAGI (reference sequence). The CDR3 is CASSYSGRQHNEQFF. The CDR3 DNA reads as TGTGCCAGCAGTTACTCGGGACGGCAGCACAATGAGCAGTTCTTC.

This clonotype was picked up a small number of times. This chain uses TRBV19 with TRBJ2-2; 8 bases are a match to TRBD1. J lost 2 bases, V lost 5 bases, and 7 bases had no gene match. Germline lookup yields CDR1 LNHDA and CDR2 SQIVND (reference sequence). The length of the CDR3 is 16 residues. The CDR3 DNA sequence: TGTGCCAGTAGTTTCCGACAGGGGTTCAACACCGGGGAGCTGTTTTTT. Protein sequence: CASSFRQGFNTGELFF.

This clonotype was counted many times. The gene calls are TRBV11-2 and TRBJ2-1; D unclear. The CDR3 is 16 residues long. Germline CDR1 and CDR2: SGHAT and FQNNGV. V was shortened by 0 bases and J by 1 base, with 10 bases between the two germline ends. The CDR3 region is CASSLDIRGSYNEQFF. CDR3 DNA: TGTGCCAGCAGCTTAGATATCCGCGGATCCTACAATGAGCAGTTCTTC.

DNA for the CDR3: TGTGCCAGTAGTACAAACCAGGGGGAACGGACTGAAGCTTTCTTT. This codes for CASSTNQGERTEAFF. This chain links TRBV19 with TRBJ1-1; TRBD1 matches 7 bases. CDR3 length equals 15 residues. J was trimmed by 5 bases and V by 4 bases; bases with no gene match: 10. The germline V gene encodes CDR1 LNHDA and CDR2 SQIVND (reference sequence).

CDR3 nucleotide sequence: TGTGCCAGCAGCCAAGCAGGGGGCGCTTTCCACGAGCAGTACTTC. As protein: CASSQAGGAFHEQYF. V gene TRBV3-1 combines with J gene TRBJ2-7; 8 nucleotides agree with TRBD1. Germline V CDR1 and CDR2: LGHDT, YNNKEL (reference sequence). The length of the CDR3 is 15 residues. V lost 1 base, J lost 5 bases, and 7 bases stayed unmatched.

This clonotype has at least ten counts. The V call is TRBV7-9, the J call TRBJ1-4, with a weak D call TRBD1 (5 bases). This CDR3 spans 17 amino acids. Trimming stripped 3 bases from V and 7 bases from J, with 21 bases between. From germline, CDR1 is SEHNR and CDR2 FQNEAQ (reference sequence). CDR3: CASSFGRGDGRREKLFF. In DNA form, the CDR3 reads TGTGCCAGCAGCTTCGGACGGGGCGACGGTCGACGTGAAAAACTGTTTTTT.

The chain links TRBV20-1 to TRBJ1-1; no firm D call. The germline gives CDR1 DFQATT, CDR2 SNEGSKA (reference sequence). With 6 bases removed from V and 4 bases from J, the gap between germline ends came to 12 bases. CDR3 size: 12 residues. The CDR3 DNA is TGCAGTGCCGACCATCGGAGCACTGAAGCTTTCTTT. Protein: CSADHRSTEAFF.

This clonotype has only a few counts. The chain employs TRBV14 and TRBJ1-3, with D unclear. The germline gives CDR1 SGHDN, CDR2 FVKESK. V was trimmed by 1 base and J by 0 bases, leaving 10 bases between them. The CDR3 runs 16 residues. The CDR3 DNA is TGTGCCAGCAGCCAAGGCCCGATTATCTCTGGAAACACCATATATTTT. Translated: CASSQGPIISGNTIYF.

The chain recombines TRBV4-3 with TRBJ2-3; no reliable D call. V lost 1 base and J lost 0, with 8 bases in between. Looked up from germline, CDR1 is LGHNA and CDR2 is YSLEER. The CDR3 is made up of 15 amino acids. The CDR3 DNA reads TGCGCCAGCAGCCAAGGACTGATGAGCACAGATACGCAGTATTTT. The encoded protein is CASSQGLMSTDTQYF.

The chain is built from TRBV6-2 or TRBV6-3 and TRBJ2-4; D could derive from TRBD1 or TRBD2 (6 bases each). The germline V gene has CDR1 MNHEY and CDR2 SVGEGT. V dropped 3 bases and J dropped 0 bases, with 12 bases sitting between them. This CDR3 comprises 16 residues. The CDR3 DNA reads TGTGCCAGCAGTTATCGGGGGCTTCTAGCCAAAAACATTCAGTACTTC. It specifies CASSYRGLLAKNIQYF.

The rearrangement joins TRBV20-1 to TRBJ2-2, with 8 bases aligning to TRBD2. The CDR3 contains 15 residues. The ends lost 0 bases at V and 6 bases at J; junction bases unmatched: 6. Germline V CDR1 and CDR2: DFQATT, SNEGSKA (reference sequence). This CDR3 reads CSARDKRGKSGELFF. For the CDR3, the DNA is TGCAGTGCTAGAGATAAGCGGGGGAAATCCGGGGAGCTGTTTTTT.

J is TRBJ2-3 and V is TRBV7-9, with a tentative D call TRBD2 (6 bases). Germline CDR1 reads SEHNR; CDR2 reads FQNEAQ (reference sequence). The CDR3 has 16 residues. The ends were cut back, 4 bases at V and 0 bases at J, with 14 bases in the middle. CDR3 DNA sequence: TGTGCCAGCAGCTCCGGGACTGCCCGTAGCACAGATACGCAGTATTTT. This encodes CASSSGTARSTDTQYF.

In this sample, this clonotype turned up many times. The CDR3 is CASSQEAGSSYEQYF. CDR3 coding DNA: TGTGCCAGCAGCCAAGAAGCGGGGAGCTCCTACGAGCAGTACTTC. The chain recombines TRBV4-2 with TRBJ2-7, with 7 positions matching TRBD2. The CDR3 has 15 amino acids. The germline V gene encodes CDR1 LGHNA and CDR2 YNFKEQ. Germline trimming cut 0 bases from V and 0 bases from J; bases unmatched to any gene: 2.

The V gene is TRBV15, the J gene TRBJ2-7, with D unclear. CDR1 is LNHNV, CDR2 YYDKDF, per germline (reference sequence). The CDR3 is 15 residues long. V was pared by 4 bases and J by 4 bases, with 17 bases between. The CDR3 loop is CATSTPWLLPYEQYF. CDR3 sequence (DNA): TGTGCCACCAGCACCCCCTGGCTACTCCCGTACGAGCAGTACTTC.

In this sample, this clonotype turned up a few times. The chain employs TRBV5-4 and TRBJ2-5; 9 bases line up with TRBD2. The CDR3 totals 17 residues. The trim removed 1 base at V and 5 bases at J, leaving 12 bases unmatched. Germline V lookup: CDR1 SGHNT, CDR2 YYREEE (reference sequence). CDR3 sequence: CASSLLGLATPGETQYF. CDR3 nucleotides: TGTGCCAGCAGCTTGTTGGGACTAGCAACCCCGGGGGAGACCCAGTACTTC.

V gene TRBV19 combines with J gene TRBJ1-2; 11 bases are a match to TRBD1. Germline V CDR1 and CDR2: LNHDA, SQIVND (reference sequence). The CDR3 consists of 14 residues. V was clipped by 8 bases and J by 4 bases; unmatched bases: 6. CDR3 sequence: CASGRTGGAYGYTF. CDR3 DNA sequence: TGTGCCAGTGGTAGGACAGGGGGCGCCTATGGCTACACCTTC.

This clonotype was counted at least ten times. The CDR3 is CASSYLSGVEKLFF. CDR3 nucleotide sequence: TGTGCCAGCAGTTACTTGTCCGGGGTCGAAAAACTGTTTTTT. J is TRBJ1-4 and V is TRBV6-5, with no clear D. This CDR3 is built from 14 residues. Germline CDR1 MNHEY, CDR2 SVGAGI. Trimming cost V 1 base and J 8 bases, with 11 bases left between them.

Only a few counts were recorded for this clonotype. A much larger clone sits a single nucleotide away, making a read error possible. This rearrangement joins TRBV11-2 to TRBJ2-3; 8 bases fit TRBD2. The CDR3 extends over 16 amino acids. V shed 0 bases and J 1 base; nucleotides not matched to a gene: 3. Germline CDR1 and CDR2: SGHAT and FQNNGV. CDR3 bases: TGTGCCAGCAGCTTAGAGGTTAGCGGGGGCACAGATACGCAGTATTTT. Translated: CASSLEVSGGTDTQYF.

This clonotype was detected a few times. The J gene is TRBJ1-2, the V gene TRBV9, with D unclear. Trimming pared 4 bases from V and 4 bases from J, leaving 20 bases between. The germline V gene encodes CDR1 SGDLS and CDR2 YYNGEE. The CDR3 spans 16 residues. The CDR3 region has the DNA TGTGCCAGCAGCCCGCCCGCCTCGGAACCCCCCTATGGCTACACCTTC. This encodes CASSPPASEPPYGYTF.

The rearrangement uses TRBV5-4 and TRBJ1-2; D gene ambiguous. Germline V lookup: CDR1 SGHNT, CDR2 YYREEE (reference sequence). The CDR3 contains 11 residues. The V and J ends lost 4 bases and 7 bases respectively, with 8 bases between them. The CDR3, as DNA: TGTGCCAGCAGCGAAGGTAGTGGCTACACCTTC. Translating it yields CASSEGSGYTF.

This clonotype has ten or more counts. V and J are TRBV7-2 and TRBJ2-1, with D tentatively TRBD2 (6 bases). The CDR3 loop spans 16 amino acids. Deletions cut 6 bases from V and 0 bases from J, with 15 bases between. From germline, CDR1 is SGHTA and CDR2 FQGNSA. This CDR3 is CASRSTSASSYNEQFF. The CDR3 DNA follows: TGTGCCAGCAGGTCGACTAGTGCCAGCTCCTACAATGAGCAGTTCTTC.

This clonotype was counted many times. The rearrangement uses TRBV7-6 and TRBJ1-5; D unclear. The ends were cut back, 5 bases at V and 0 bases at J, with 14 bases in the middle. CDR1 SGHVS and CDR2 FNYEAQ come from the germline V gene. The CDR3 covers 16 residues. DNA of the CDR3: TGTGCCAGCAGCCCCACCCCTCTATTTAGCAATCAGCCCCAGCATTTT. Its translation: CASSPTPLFSNQPQHF.